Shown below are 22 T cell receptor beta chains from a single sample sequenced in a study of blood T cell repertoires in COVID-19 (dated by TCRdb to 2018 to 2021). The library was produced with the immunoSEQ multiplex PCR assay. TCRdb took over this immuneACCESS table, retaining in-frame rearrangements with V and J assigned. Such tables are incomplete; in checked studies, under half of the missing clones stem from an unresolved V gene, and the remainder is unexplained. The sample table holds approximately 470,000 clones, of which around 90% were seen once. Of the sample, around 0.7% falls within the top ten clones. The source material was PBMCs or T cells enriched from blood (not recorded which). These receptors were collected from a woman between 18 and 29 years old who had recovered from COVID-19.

CDR3 DNA: TGTGCCAGCAGTGAAGCCCAGGGTTGGGCTGAAGCTTTCTTT. This codes for CASSEAQGWAEAFF. This chain joins TRBV2 and TRBJ1-1, with TRBD1 as a possible D gene (5 bases). Germline V gene sequence: CDR1 SNHLY, CDR2 FYNNEI. This CDR3 spans 14 amino acids. V gave up 0 bases and J gave up 6 bases, with 11 bases separating them.

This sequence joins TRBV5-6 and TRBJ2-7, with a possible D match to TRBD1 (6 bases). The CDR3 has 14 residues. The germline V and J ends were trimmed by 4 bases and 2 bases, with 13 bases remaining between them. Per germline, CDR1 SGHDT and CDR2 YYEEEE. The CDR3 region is CASSTRTGPYEQYF. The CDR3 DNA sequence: TGTGCCAGCAGCACCCGAACAGGGCCCTACGAGCAGTACTTC.

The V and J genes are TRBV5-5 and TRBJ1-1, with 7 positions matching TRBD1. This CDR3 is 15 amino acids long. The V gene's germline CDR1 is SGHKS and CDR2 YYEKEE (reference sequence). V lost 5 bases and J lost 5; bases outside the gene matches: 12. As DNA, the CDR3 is TGTGCCAGCAGGTACTCAACAGGGGTCGGGACTGAAGCTTTCTTT. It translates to CASRYSTGVGTEAFF.

CDR3 residues: CASSYGLGREGEKLFF. The CDR3 nucleotides read TGTGCCAGCAGTTACGGACTAGGCAGGGAGGGTGAAAAACTGTTTTTT. The chain employs TRBV6-5 and TRBJ1-4; weak D call: TRBD1 (5 bases). Germline assignment: CDR1 MNHEY and CDR2 SVGAGI. V was clipped by 2 bases and J by 7 bases, with 17 bases between them. CDR3 length: 16 amino acids.

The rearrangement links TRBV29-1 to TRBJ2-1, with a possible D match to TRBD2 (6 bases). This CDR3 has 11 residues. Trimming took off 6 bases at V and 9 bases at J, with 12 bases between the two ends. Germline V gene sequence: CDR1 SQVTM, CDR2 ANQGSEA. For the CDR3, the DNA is TGCAGCGTCGGGGGAGTGGGTGAGCAGTTCTTC. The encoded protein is CSVGGVGEQFF.

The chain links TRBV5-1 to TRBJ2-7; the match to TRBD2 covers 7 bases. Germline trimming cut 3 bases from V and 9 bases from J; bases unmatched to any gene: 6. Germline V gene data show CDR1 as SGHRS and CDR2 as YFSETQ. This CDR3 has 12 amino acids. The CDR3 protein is CASSWTSKGQYF. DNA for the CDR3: TGCGCCAGCAGCTGGACTAGTAAGGGGCAGTACTTC.

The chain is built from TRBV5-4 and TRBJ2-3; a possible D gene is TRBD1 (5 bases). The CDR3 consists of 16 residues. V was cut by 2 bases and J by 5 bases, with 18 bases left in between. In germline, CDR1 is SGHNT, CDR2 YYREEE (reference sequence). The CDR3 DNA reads TGTGCCAGCAGCTTCAGGGTCGGAAGCGTGGGAGATACGCAGTATTTT. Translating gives CASSFRVGSVGDTQYF.

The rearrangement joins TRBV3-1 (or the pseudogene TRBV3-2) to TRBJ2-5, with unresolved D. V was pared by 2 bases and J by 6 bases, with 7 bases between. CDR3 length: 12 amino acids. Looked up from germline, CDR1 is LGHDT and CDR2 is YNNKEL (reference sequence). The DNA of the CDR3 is TGTGCCAGCAGCCAAATCTACCAGACCCAGTACTTC. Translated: CASSQIYQTQYF.

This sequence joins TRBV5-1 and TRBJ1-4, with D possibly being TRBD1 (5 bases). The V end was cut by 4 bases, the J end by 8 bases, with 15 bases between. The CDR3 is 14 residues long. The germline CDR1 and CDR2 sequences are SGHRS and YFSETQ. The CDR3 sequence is CASSAGKFGEKLFF. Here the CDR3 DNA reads TGCGCCAGCAGCGCAGGGAAGTTTGGGGAAAAACTGTTTTTT.

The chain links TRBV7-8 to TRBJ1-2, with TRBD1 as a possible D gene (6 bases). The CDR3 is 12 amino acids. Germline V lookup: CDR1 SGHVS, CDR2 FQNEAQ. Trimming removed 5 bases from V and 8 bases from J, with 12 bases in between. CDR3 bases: TGTGCCAGCAGCCCGACAGGAGACGGCTACACCTTC. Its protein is CASSPTGDGYTF.

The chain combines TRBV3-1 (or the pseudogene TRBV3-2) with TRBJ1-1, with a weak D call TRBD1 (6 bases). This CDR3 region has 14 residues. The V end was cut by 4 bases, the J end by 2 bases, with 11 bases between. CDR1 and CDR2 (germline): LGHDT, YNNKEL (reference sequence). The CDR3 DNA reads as TGTGCCAGCAGCCTCCGGGGGGCTAACACTGAAGCTTTCTTT. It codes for CASSLRGANTEAFF.

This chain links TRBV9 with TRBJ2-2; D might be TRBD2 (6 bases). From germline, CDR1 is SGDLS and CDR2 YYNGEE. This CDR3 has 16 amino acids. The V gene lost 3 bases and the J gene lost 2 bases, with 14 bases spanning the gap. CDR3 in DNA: TGTGCCAGCAGCGAACGGCCCGGGACTAACACCGGGGAGCTGTTTTTT. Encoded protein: CASSERPGTNTGELFF.

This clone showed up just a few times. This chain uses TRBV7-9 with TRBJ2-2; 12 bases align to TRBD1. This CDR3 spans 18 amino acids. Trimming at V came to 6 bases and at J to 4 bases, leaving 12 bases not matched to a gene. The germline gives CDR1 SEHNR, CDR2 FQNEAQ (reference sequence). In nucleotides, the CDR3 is TGTGCCAGCAGGCCAATAAGGGACAGGGGGCTCGGCACCGGGGAGCTGTTTTTT. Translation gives CASRPIRDRGLGTGELFF.

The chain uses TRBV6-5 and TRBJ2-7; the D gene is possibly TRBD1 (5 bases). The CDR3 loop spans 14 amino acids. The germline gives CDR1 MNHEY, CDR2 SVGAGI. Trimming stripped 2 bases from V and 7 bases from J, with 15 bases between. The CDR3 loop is CASSYGQGSGEQYF. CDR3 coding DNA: TGTGCCAGCAGTTACGGTCAGGGCTCCGGGGAGCAGTACTTC.

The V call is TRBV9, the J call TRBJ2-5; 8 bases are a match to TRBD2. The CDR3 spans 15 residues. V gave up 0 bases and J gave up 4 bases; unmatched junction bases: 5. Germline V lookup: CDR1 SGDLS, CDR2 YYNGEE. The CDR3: CASSVAPGGRETQYF. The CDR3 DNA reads TGTGCCAGCAGCGTAGCTCCGGGAGGGCGAGAGACCCAGTACTTC. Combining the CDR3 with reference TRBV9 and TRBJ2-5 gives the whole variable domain DSGVTQTPKHLITATGQRVTLRCSPRSGDLSVYWYQQSLDQGLQFLIQYYNGEERAKGNILERFSAQQFPDLHSELNLSSLELGDSALYFCASSVAPGGRETQYFGPGTRLLVL.

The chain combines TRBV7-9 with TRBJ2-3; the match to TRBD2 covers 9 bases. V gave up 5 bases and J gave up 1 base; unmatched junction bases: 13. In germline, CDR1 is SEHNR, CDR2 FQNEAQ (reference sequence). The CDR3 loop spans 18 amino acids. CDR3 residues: CASSPLSGGSRGTDTQYF. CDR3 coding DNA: TGTGCCAGCAGCCCTCTGAGCGGGGGGTCCCGGGGCACAGATACGCAGTATTTT.

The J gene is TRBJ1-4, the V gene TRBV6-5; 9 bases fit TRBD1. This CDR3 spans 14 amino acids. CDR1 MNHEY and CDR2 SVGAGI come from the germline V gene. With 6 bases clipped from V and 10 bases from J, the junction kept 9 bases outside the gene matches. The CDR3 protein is CASSPQGALGKLFF. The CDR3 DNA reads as TGTGCCAGCAGCCCACAGGGGGCTTTGGGAAAACTGTTTTTT.

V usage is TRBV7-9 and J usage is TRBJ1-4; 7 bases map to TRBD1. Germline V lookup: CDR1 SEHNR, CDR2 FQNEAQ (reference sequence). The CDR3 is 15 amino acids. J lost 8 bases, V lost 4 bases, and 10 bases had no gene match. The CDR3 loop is CASSSDREGREKLFF. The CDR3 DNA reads TGTGCCAGCAGCTCAGACAGGGAAGGGAGGGAAAAACTGTTTTTT.

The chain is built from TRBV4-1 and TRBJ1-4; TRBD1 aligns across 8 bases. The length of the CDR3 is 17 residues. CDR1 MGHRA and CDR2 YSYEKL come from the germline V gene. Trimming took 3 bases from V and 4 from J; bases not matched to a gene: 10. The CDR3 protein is CASSHQDRVTFNEKLFF. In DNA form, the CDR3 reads TGCGCCAGCAGCCACCAGGACAGGGTGACCTTTAATGAAAAACTGTTTTTT.

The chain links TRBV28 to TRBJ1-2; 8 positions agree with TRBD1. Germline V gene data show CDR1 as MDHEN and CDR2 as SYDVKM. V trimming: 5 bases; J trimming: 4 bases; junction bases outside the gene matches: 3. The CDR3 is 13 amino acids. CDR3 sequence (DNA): TGTGCCAGCAGTCCAGGGACAGGCTATGGCTACACCTTC. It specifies CASSPGTGYGYTF.

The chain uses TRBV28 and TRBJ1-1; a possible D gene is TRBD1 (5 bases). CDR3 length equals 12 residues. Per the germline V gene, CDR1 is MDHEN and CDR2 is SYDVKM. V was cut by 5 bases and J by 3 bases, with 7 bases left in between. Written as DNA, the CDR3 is TGTGCCAGCAGTCTAGGGGACACTGAAGCTTTCTTT. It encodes CASSLGDTEAFF.

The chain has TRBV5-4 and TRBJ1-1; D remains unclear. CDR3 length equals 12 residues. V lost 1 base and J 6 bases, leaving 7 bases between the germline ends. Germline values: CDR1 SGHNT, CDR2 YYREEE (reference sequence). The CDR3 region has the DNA TGTGCCAGCAGCTTGCCGCGAGCTGAAGCTTTCTTT. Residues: CASSLPRAEAFF.